The T cell receptor (beta chain) described here comes from a study of vaccination and CD4 T cells after COVID-19. Germline values: CDR1 MNHEY, CDR2 SMNVEV (reference sequence). CDR3 length equals 14 residues. Trimming pared 7 bases from V and 3 bases from J, leaving 14 bases between. Treatment: roughly ten-day PBMC culture with coronavirus spike peptide pools or control peptides (ViraFEST assay). PCR tests turned positive between March and December 2020, before US Alpha, Beta and Delta variants. CD4+ T cells were isolated by negative selection after 10 days of culture. Concerning this clonotype itself: Its antigen remains unidentified.

An Oncomine TCR Beta short-read assay was used to sequence the DNA from cultured CD4+ T cells. TCRdb re-analysed the PCR reads in MiXCR, keeping a single row per CDR3 protein. The table records roughly 11,000 distinct CDR3 sequences, roughly 72% of them present only once. The V gene is TRBV27, the J gene TRBJ2-3; tentative D call: TRBD1 (6 bases). This receptor was taken from a human donor who had recovered from COVID-19. The sequencing input was CD4+ T cells from blood, cultured in vitro. CDR3 coding DNA: TGTGCCAGCACCCAGACAGGTATTACAGATACGCAGTATTTT. It encodes CASTQTGITDTQYF.